The rows below give T cell receptor beta chains drawn from one sample of a study of OX40 agonist ivuxolimab in advanced cancers. Produced via immunoSEQ multiplex PCR; TCRdb's table is partial and in-frame only. The top ten clones hold 15% to 20% of a sample with 35,000 or so clones, about 80% of them seen once. The material sequenced was CD4+ or CD8+ T cells sorted from blood, taken in a trial of the OX40 agonist ivuxolimab. These receptors originate from an adult with an advanced solid tumor such as melanoma, head and neck, liver or kidney cancer. Both conserved end residues are part of each CDR3. Fields, in order: D gene, J gene, clone size, V gene, CDR3 protein, CDR3 DNA. A D gene is named only where the DNA matches it firmly. The size field is filled for only some rows; it gives once, few, many or a size class.

>.|TRBJ2-1|.|TRBV9
CASSVNGGSYNEQFF
TGTGCCAGCAGCGTAAACGGGGGCTCCTACAATGAGCAGTTCTTC
>TRBD2|TRBJ2-7|.|TRBV4-3
CASSQEGTSIFYEQYF
TGCGCCAGCAGCCAAGAGGGGACTAGCATATTCTACGAGCAGTACTTC
>.|TRBJ2-7|.|TRBV11-2
CASSLLGGNYEQYF
TGTGCCAGCAGCTTACTGGGCGGAAACTACGAGCAGTACTTC
>TRBD1|TRBJ2-3|few|TRBV28
CACGTGVDTQYF
TGTGCCTGCGGGACAGGGGTAGATACGCAGTATTTT
>.|TRBJ1-2|.|TRBV6-6
CASSYQGGALEGYTF
TGTGCCAGCAGTTACCAAGGGGGGGCGTTGGAGGGCTACACCTTC
>.|TRBJ1-4|.|TRBV4-1
CASSQVGRVEIF
TGCGCCAGCAGCCAAGTTGGTAGGGTCGAGATTTTT
>TRBD1|TRBJ1-5|.|TRBV29-1
CSVQTGVEQPQHF
TGCAGCGTACAAACAGGGGTGGAACAGCCCCAGCATTTT
>.|TRBJ1-4|.|TRBV28
CASSLGGEKLFF
TGTGCCAGCAGTTTAGGGGGGGAAAAACTGTTTTTT
>TRBD2|TRBJ2-7|.|TRBV4-1
CASRQGLAPSYEQYF
TGCGCCAGCAGACAGGGACTAGCGCCGTCCTACGAGCAGTACTTC
>.|TRBJ2-7|.|TRBV9
CASSVRAESYEQYF
TGTGCCAGCAGCGTACGCGCAGAATCCTACGAGCAGTACTTC
>TRBD2|TRBJ2-1|.|TRBV7-2
CASSLALAGGRYEQFF
TGTGCCAGCAGCTTAGCTCTAGCGGGGGGGCGGTATGAGCAGTTCTTC
>.|TRBJ2-5|.|TRBV4-2
CASSQEEQKETQYF
TGTGCCAGCAGCCAAGAGGAACAGAAAGAGACCCAGTACTTC
>TRBD1|TRBJ2-2|.|TRBV19
CASSIIYGIGQENTGELFF
TGTGCCAGTAGTATAATTTACGGTATTGGACAGGAGAACACCGGGGAGCTGTTTTTT
>.|TRBJ2-4|.|TRBV4-3
CASSPGKKNIQYF
TGCGCCAGCAGCCCAGGGAAAAAAAACATTCAGTACTTC
>.|TRBJ1-5|.|TRBV6-5
CASSYETTQPQHF
TGTGCCAGCAGTTACGAGACAACGCAGCCCCAGCATTTT
>.|TRBJ2-3|.|TRBV27
CASSLLGGVTDTQYF
TGTGCCAGCAGTTTATTGGGGGGAGTGACAGATACGCAGTATTTT
>.|TRBJ1-2|.|TRBV5-6
CASSFVVGGYTF
TGTGCCAGCAGCTTCGTGGTGGGTGGCTACACCTTC
>TRBD2|TRBJ2-3|.|TRBV27
CASSTSPGGGADTQYF
TGTGCCAGCAGTACCTCCCCCGGCGGGGGGGCAGATACGCAGTATTTT
>.|TRBJ2-2|.|TRBV10-3
CAIIDVTGELFF
TGTGCCATCATAGACGTAACCGGGGAGCTGTTTTTT
>.|TRBJ2-7|few|TRBV5-6
CASSLRLGGSYEQYF
TGTGCCAGCAGCTTACGACTAGGAGGATCCTACGAGCAGTACTTC
>.|TRBJ1-5|.|TRBV6-6
CASRDSYSNQPQHF
TGTGCCAGCAGGGACAGTTATAGCAATCAGCCCCAGCATTTT
>.|TRBJ2-1|.|TRBV4-3
CASSSGRSYNEQFF
TGCGCCAGCAGCTCGGGACGGAGTTACAATGAGCAGTTCTTC
>.|TRBJ2-3|.|TRBV5-1
CASALGTTLGGDTQYF
TGCGCCAGTGCATTAGGGACAACCCTAGGAGGAGATACGCAGTATTTT
>.|TRBJ2-5|.|TRBV4-1
CASSGGPQETQYF
TGCGCCAGCAGCGGGGGACCCCAAGAGACCCAGTACTTC
>TRBD2|TRBJ2-1|few|TRBV4-3
CASSQEGTNNEQFF
TGCGCCAGCAGCCAAGAAGGGACTAACAATGAGCAGTTCTTC
>TRBD2|TRBJ2-7|.|TRBV7-8
CASSLAYGGTYEQYF
TGTGCCAGCAGCTTAGCGTACGGGGGGACCTACGAGCAGTACTTC
>.|TRBJ2-7|.|TRBV29-1
CSVPGLGEASYEQYF
TGCAGCGTTCCAGGGCTGGGGGAGGCCTCCTACGAGCAGTACTTC
>TRBD1|TRBJ1-1|.|TRBV6-1
CASIQGATTEAFF
TGTGCCAGCATTCAGGGGGCTACCACTGAAGCTTTCTTT
>.|TRBJ2-2|once|TRBV9
CASSVDSPGPTGELFF
TGTGCCAGCAGCGTAGACAGTCCGGGTCCCACCGGGGAGCTGTTTTTT
>.|TRBJ1-2|.|TRBV19
CASSISRFSDYGYTF
TGTGCCAGTAGTATATCCCGTTTCTCGGACTATGGCTACACCTTC
>.|TRBJ1-1|.|TRBV10-3
CAIKLNTEAFF
TGTGCCATCAAACTGAACACTGAAGCTTTCTTT
>.|TRBJ1-3|.|TRBV7-2
CASSLAVLGNTIYF
TGTGCCAGCAGCTTAGCCGTACTTGGAAACACCATATATTTT
>TRBD2|TRBJ2-7|.|TRBV4-2
CASSQEAGFTYEQYF
TGTGCCAGCAGCCAAGAAGCGGGATTCACCTACGAGCAGTACTTC
>.|TRBJ2-5|few|TRBV7-8
CASSWEAGGETQYF
TGTGCCAGCAGCTGGGAGGCTGGGGGGGAGACCCAGTACTTC
>.|TRBJ1-1|.|TRBV28
CASSPGRLLFYEAFF
TGTGCCAGCAGTCCTGGCAGGCTCCTTTTCTATGAAGCTTTCTTT
>TRBD2|TRBJ2-5|.|TRBV19
CASSIAGGETQYF
TGTGCCAGTAGTATAGCCGGGGGGGAGACCCAGTACTTC
>TRBD2|TRBJ2-7|.|TRBV28
CASSPGLARGLYEQYF
TGTGCCAGCAGCCCCGGACTAGCGAGGGGCCTATACGAGCAGTACTTC
>.|TRBJ1-2|few|TRBV4-1
CASSQVGARYGYTF
TGCGCCAGCAGCCAAGTGGGGGCGCGCTATGGCTACACCTTC
>.|TRBJ2-7|few|TRBV28
CASSPDSYEQYF
TGTGCCAGCAGCCCAGACAGCTACGAGCAGTACTTC
>TRBD1|TRBJ2-2|.|TRBV7-6
CASSPTTGQGSGELFF
TGTGCCAGCAGCCCAACGACAGGGCAAGGGTCCGGGGAGCTGTTTTTT
>.|TRBJ1-2|.|TRBV7-8
CASSLPTGPLYGYTF
TGTGCCAGCAGCTTACCGACAGGCCCCCTCTATGGCTACACCTTC
>.|TRBJ2-7|once|TRBV19
CASSFGSPYEQYF
TGTGCCAGTAGTTTCGGGAGTCCCTACGAGCAGTACTTC
>.|TRBJ2-5|.|TRBV28
CASSFDSETQYF
TGTGCCAGCAGTTTTGACTCAGAGACCCAGTACTTC
>.|TRBJ2-7|.|TRBV28
CASSLGQGYEQYF
TGTGCCAGCAGTTTAGGTCAAGGCTACGAGCAGTACTTC
>.|TRBJ2-3|.|TRBV9
CASSVLWGRQQYF
TGTGCCAGCAGCGTCCTGTGGGGAAGGCAGCAGTATTTT
>.|TRBJ2-7|.|TRBV27
CASSPGQLPYEQYF
TGTGCCAGCAGTCCAGGACAGTTACCCTACGAGCAGTACTTC
>.|TRBJ2-4|.|TRBV2
CASTEDDGNVQYF
TGTGCCAGCACTGAGGATGACGGAAACGTTCAGTACTTC
>TRBD2|TRBJ2-2|.|TRBV11-2
CASSLPEERGYLGGELFF
TGTGCCAGCAGCTTGCCCGAGGAGCGGGGGTACCTCGGAGGGGAGCTGTTTTTT
>.|TRBJ1-1|.|TRBV28
CASSLVGAEAFF
TGTGCCAGCAGTTTAGTGGGGGCTGAAGCTTTCTTT
>.|TRBJ2-7|.|TRBV15
CATSIVPGQTYEQYF
TGTGCCACCAGCATAGTGCCAGGGCAAACCTACGAGCAGTACTTC
>.|TRBJ2-3|.|TRBV15
CATSTGTDTQYF
TGTGCCACCAGCACGGGCACAGATACGCAGTATTTT
>.|TRBJ2-1|.|TRBV19
CASSITSYNEQFF
TGTGCCAGTAGTATCACCAGTTACAATGAGCAGTTCTTC
>.|TRBJ2-7|few|TRBV29-1
CSVVTGYEQYF
TGCAGCGTTGTCACGGGCTACGAGCAGTACTTC
>.|TRBJ2-3|.|TRBV7-6
CASSLAVTDTQYF
TGTGCCAGCAGCTTGGCTGTCACAGATACGCAGTATTTT